The clone carrying this T cell receptor beta chain was seen ten or more times. The germline V and J ends were trimmed by 6 bases and 4 bases, with 13 bases remaining between them. The CDR3 length is 12 residues. CDR1 SQVTM and CDR2 ANQGSEA come from the germline V gene. Cells sorted as Tregs were CD4+, CD25+ and CD127-/low. TCRdb itself ran the 5' RACE reads through MiXCR, one entry per CDR3 protein. This sample carries 50,000 to 65,000 distinct CDR3 sequences, about 20% of them seen once, and the ten largest clones take 3% to 4%. The sequence was collected from a female donor with breast cancer. Sequencing was carried out using tumor-infiltrating Tregs sorted from the breast tumor. This chain links TRBV29-1 with TRBJ2-7; D could derive from TRBD1 or TRBD2 (5 bases each). The CDR3 sequence: CSVAGTPYEQYF. CDR3 nucleotides: TGCAGCGTCGCTGGGACGCCGTACGAGCAGTACTTC.